Below are 10 T cell receptor beta chains sequenced from a single sample in a study of blood T cell repertoires in COVID-19. Here immunoSEQ multiplex PCR was the method, and the copy in TCRdb shows in-frame clones only, minus some. The table records over 150,000 clones, less than 85% of them present only once. Sequenced input: peripheral blood. The receptors shown here come from a woman older than 75 with active or convalescent COVID-19.

This clone has only a few counts. The chain has TRBV5-4 and TRBJ2-7; 10 positions match TRBD2. The CDR3 runs 12 residues. Trimming at V came to 4 bases and at J to 6 bases, leaving 1 base not matched to a gene. The germline gives CDR1 SGHNT, CDR2 YYREEE (reference sequence). The CDR3 sequence is CASSLAGAEQYF. The CDR3 bases are TGTGCCAGCAGCCTAGCGGGAGCCGAGCAGTACTTC.

The chain joins TRBV19 to TRBJ2-1; TRBD2 agrees at 9 bases. This CDR3 comprises 15 residues. Germline loops: CDR1 LNHDA, CDR2 SQIVND (reference sequence). With 5 bases clipped from V and 4 bases from J, the junction kept 6 bases outside the gene matches. CDR3 sequence: CASSVLAGVYNEQFF. The CDR3 nucleotides are TGTGCCAGTAGTGTCTTAGCGGGAGTATACAATGAGCAGTTCTTC. The entire variable domain, with the rest obtained from reference TRBV19 and TRBJ2-1, is as follows: DGGITQSPKYLFRKEGQNVTLSCEQNLNHDAMYWYRQDPGQGLRLIYYSQIVNDFQKGDIAEGYSVSREKKESFPLTVTSAQKNPTAFYLCASSVLAGVYNEQFFGPGTRLTVL.

The chain has TRBV28 and TRBJ2-3; TRBD1 might be the D (5 bases). Germline CDR1 reads MDHEN; CDR2 reads SYDVKM. V was pared by 3 bases and J by 2 bases, with 18 bases between. CDR3 size: 17 residues. The DNA for the CDR3 is TGTGCCAGCAGTTTGGTTGGGGCGCCAGGAGCCACAGATACGCAGTATTTT. It specifies CASSLVGAPGATDTQYF.

This chain joins TRBV11-2 and TRBJ2-7; D not certain. CDR1 and CDR2 (germline): SGHAT, FQNNGV. V lost 5 bases to trimming and J lost 3 bases, with 11 bases between them. The CDR3 contains 13 residues. This chain's CDR3 is CASSPVMVYEQYF. For the CDR3, the DNA is TGTGCCAGCAGCCCAGTCATGGTCTACGAGCAGTACTTC.

The chain is built from TRBV20-1 and TRBJ1-5; 12 bases align to TRBD1. Trimming cost V 3 bases and J 7 bases; bases outside gene matches: 22. Germline V gene sequence: CDR1 DFQATT, CDR2 SNEGSKA (reference sequence). The CDR3 runs 20 residues. The CDR3, as DNA: TGCAGTGCTAGTAACGTCGGACTAAGTGCGGGACAGGGGGCTTGGCAGCCCCAGCATTTT. It specifies CSASNVGLSAGQGAWQPQHF.

The CDR3 nucleotides are TGTGCCAGCAGAACAGGGGGGCACTATGGCTACACCTTC. It codes for CASRTGGHYGYTF. V is TRBV5-6 and J is TRBJ1-2, with 8 bases identical to TRBD1. The trim removed 5 bases at V and 3 bases at J, leaving 3 bases unmatched. This CDR3 has 13 residues. Germline-derived CDR1 and CDR2 are SGHDT and YYEEEE. The full variable domain, in which reference TRBV5-6 and TRBJ1-2 provide the parts outside the CDR3, is DAGVTQSPTHLIKTRGQQVTLRCSPKSGHDTVSWYQQALGQGPQFIFQYYEEEERQRGNFPDRFSGHQFPNYSSELNVNALLLGDSALYLCASRTGGHYGYTFGSGTRLTVV.

This rearrangement joins TRBV7-3 to TRBJ2-2, with 9 bases matching TRBD1. The germline V gene has CDR1 SGHTA and CDR2 FQGTGA. This CDR3 region has 17 residues. Trimming cost V 5 bases and J 3 bases; bases outside gene matches: 10. CDR3 sequence: CASSITGGPVDTGELFF. CDR3 coding DNA: TGTGCCAGCAGCATTACAGGGGGCCCAGTGGACACCGGGGAGCTGTTTTTT.

This clone was seen just once. The rearrangement uses TRBV5-4 and TRBJ1-6, with D possibly TRBD1 on 5 matching bases. Germline V lookup: CDR1 SGHNT, CDR2 YYREEE (reference sequence). This CDR3 comprises 15 residues. Trimming shortened V by 2 bases and J by 7 bases, and 13 bases separated the two germline ends. The CDR3 spells CASSFKAGSNSPLHF. CDR3 nucleotide sequence: TGTGCCAGCAGCTTTAAGGCAGGGTCCAATTCACCCCTCCACTTT. The full variable domain, completed using reference TRBV5-4 and TRBJ1-6, is ETGVTQSPTHLIKTRGQQVTLRCSSQSGHNTVSWYQQALGQGPQFIFQYYREEENGRGNFPPRFSGLQFPNYSSELNVNALELDDSALYLCASSFKAGSNSPLHFGNGTRLTVT.

The CDR3 sequence is CASSGNRAAYGYTF. As DNA, the CDR3 is TGTGCCAGCAGTGGGAACAGGGCAGCCTATGGCTACACCTTC. V usage is TRBV28 and J usage is TRBJ1-2; TRBD1 might be the D (6 bases). From germline, CDR1 is MDHEN and CDR2 SYDVKM. The CDR3 contains 14 residues. The V end was cut by 5 bases, the J end by 4 bases, with 14 bases between.

The V call is TRBV15, the J call TRBJ2-7; D gene unclear. From germline, CDR1 is LNHNV and CDR2 YYDKDF (reference sequence). This CDR3 is 16 amino acids long. Trimming removed 5 bases from V and 4 bases from J, with 21 bases in between. The chain's CDR3 is CATSFLPATYGYEQYF. In nucleotides, the CDR3 is TGTGCCACCAGCTTCTTACCAGCTACCTACGGGTACGAGCAGTACTTC.